The text below deals with one T cell receptor beta chain. What it binds is not known. The data were taken from a study of cytomegalovirus exposure and HLA in healthy donors. On the study more broadly: The roughly 100 million unique TCR beta sequences, from roughly 170 million T cells, were found by an earlier analysis.

Among the donors, all were healthy bone marrow donors. The CDR3 has 14 residues. J lost 6 bases, V lost 8 bases, and 11 bases had no gene match. The germline V gene encodes CDR1 MDHEN and CDR2 SYDVKM. Overall study findings and caveats: When a later analysis was performed, an Asian-associated ancestry cluster reportedly had fewer N-insertions than the roughly 690-donor mean.

60 Vbeta and 13 Jbeta primers were used in PCR. This table comes from immunoSEQ multiplex PCR, and its TCRdb copy is limited to in-frame clones, with some not included. Here the sample table reports 190,000 or so clones. The sequenced sample consisted of PBMCs. This chain uses TRBV28 with TRBJ2-3, with 7 bases identical to TRBD1. The TCR sequence derives from a boy aged 5-17 years in good health and CMV-seronegative. The CDR3: CASQRDSRTDTQYF. The CDR3 coding sequence is TGTGCCAGCCAGAGGGACAGTCGGACGGATACGCAGTATTTT. Full variable domain (missing parts from reference TRBV28 and TRBJ2-3): DVKVTQSSRYLVKRTGEKVFLECVQDMDHENMFWYRQDPGLGLRLIYFSYDVKMKEKGDIPEGYSVSREKKERFSLILESASTNQTSMYLCASQRDSRTDTQYFGPGTRLTVL.